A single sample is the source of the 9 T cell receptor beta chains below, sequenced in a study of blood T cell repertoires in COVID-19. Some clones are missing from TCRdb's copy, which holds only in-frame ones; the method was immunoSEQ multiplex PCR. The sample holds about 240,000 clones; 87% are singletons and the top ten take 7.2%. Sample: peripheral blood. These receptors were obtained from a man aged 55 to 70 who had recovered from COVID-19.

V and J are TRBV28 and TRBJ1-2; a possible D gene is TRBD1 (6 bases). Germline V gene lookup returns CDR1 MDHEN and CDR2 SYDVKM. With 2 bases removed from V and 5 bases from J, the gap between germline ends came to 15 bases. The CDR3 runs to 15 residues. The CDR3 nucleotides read TGTGCCAGCAGTTTAAATCCCCGGACAGCTTATGGCTACACCTTC. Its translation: CASSLNPRTAYGYTF.

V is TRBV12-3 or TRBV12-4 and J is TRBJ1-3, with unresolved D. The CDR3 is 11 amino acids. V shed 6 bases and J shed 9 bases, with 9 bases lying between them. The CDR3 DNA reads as TGTGCCAGCAGCCCAGAGGGCACCATATATTTT. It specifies CASSPEGTIYF.

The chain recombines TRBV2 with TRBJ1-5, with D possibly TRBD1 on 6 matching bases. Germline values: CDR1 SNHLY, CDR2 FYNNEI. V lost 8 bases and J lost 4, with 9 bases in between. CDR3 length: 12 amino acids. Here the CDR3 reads CASDRNNQPQHF. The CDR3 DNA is TGTGCCAGCGACAGGAATAATCAGCCCCAGCATTTT.

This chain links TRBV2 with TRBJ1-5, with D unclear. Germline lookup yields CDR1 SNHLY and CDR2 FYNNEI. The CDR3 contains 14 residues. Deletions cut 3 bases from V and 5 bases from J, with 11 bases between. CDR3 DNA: TGTGCCAGCAGTGACGTCACTACTTATCAGCCCCAGCATTTT. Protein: CASSDVTTYQPQHF.

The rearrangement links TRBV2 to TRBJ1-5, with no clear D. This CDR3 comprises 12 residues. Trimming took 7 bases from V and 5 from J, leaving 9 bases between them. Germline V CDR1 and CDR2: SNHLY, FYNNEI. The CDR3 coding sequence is TGTGCCAGCATGGGAGAGGATCAGCCCCAGCATTTT. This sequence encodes CASMGEDQPQHF.

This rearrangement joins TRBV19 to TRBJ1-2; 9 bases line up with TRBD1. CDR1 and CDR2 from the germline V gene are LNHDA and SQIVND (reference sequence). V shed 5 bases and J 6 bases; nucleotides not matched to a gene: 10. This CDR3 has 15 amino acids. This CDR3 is CASSFYRGRLDGYTF. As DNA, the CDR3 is TGTGCCAGTAGTTTCTACAGGGGGCGCCTTGATGGCTACACCTTC.

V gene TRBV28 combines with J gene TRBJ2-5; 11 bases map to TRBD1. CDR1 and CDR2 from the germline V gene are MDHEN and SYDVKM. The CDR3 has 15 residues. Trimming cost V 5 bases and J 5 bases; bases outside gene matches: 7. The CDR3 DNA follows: TGTGCCAGCAGTCCAGGACAGGGGGCGAGGGAGACCCAGTACTTC. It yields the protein CASSPGQGARETQYF. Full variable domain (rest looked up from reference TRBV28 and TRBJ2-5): DVKVTQSSRYLVKRTGEKVFLECVQDMDHENMFWYRQDPGLGLRLIYFSYDVKMKEKGDIPEGYSVSREKKERFSLILESASTNQTSMYLCASSPGQGARETQYFGPGTRLLVL.

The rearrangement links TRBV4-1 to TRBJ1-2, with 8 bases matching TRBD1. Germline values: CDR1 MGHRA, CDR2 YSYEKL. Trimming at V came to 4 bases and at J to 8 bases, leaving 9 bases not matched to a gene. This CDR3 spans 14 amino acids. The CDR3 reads CASSRVQGAVGYTF. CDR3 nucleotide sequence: TGCGCCAGCAGCCGAGTCCAGGGGGCAGTAGGCTACACCTTC.

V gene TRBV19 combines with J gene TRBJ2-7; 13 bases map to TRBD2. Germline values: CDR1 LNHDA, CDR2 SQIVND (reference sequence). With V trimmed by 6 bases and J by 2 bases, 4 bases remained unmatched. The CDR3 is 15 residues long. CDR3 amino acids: CASSPGTSGAYEQYF. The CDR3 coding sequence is TGTGCCAGTAGCCCCGGGACTAGCGGGGCCTACGAGCAGTACTTC. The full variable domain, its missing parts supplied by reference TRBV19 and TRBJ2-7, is DGGITQSPKYLFRKEGQNVTLSCEQNLNHDAMYWYRQDPGQGLRLIYYSQIVNDFQKGDIAEGYSVSREKKESFPLTVTSAQKNPTAFYLCASSPGTSGAYEQYFGPGTRLTVT.